These 29 T cell receptor beta chains were sequenced from one sample in a study of post-analysis software for immune sequencing data. Overall study results and limits: Patients showed TRBV5-6, TRBV5-1 and TRBV20-1 among four to six TRBV segments more frequent than in controls.

Unique molecular identifiers featured in each of the TCR beta cDNA libraries. TCRdb reprocessed the PCR reads with MiXCR, giving one entry per CDR3 protein. The table includes a few hundred thousand distinct CDR3 sequences, under 55% detected once. No cognate antigen is known for these TCRs. Source material: blood. The receptors were gathered from a girl aged 10 to 17 with multiple sclerosis.

J is TRBJ1-5 and V is TRBV20-1; no reliable D call. Germline V gene data show CDR1 as DFQATT and CDR2 as SNEGSKA (reference sequence). The CDR3 runs 15 residues. V lost 3 bases to trimming and J lost 0 bases, with 12 bases between them. Here the CDR3 DNA reads TGCAGTGCTAGGCGAGGAGGATATAGCAATCAGCCCCAGCATTTT. This codes for CSARRGGYSNQPQHF.

This clonotype was observed once. The chain recombines TRBV2 with TRBJ1-5, with a possible D match to TRBD1 (5 bases). Germline loops: CDR1 SNHLY, CDR2 FYNNEI. V dropped 3 bases and J dropped 5 bases, with 14 bases sitting between them. This CDR3 is built from 15 residues. DNA for the CDR3: TGTGCCAGCAGTGAGTTCAGGGTGAGGGATCAGCCCCAGCATTTT. This sequence encodes CASSEFRVRDQPQHF.

The gene calls are TRBV15 and TRBJ2-3; no definite D call. Germline V gene sequence: CDR1 LNHNV, CDR2 YYDKDF (reference sequence). V was trimmed by 0 bases and J by 5 bases, leaving 3 bases between them. CDR3 size: 12 residues. CDR3 sequence (DNA): TGTGCCACCAGCAGAGATCAAGATACGCAGTATTTT. It specifies CATSRDQDTQYF.

The chain joins TRBV2 to TRBJ2-5; TRBD2 aligns across 8 bases. This CDR3 region has 15 residues. Germline CDR1 and CDR2: SNHLY and FYNNEI. The junction had 11 bases not matched to a gene; V was cut back by 9 bases and J by 2 bases. This CDR3 reads CASGPRTSGQETQYF. DNA for the CDR3: TGTGCCAGTGGTCCCCGCACTAGCGGACAAGAGACCCAGTACTTC. The full variable domain, completed using reference TRBV2 and TRBJ2-5, is EPEVTQTPSHQVTQMGQEVILRCVPISNHLYFYWYRQILGQKVEFLVSFYNNEISEKSEIFDDQFSVERPDGSNFTLKIRSTKLEDSAMYFCASGPRTSGQETQYFGPGTRLLVL.

The chain has TRBV27 and TRBJ2-4; TRBD1 agrees at 7 bases. Gene TRBJ2-7 matches the end of the DNA better, so the J call may be wrong. The V gene's germline CDR1 is MNHEY and CDR2 SMNVEV (reference sequence). This CDR3 has 15 amino acids. The CDR3 loop reads CASSWRNRGRSEQYF. As DNA, the CDR3 is TGTGCCAGCAGTTGGCGTAACAGGGGCCGGTCCGAGCAGTACTTC.

This clonotype occurred once. The chain has TRBV14 and TRBJ2-3; D is perhaps TRBD1 or TRBD2 (6 bases each). The V and J ends lost 0 bases and 2 bases respectively, with 15 bases between them. The germline CDR1 and CDR2 sequences are SGHDN and FVKESK. There are 17 residues in the CDR3. CDR3: CASSQDLGGRYTDTQYF. The CDR3 region has the DNA TGTGCCAGCAGCCAAGATCTGGGGGGCCGCTACACAGATACGCAGTATTTT. The full variable domain, in which reference TRBV14 and TRBJ2-3 provide the parts outside the CDR3, is EAGVTQFPSHSVIEKGQTVTLRCDPISGHDNLYWYRRVMGKEIKFLLHFVKESKQDESGMPNNRFLAERTGGTYSTLKVQPAELEDSGVYFCASSQDLGGRYTDTQYFGPGTRLTVL.

J is TRBJ2-7 and V is TRBV4-2; 7 bases are shared with TRBD2. CDR3 size: 15 residues. J lost 5 bases, V lost 4 bases, and 11 bases had no gene match. The germline gives CDR1 LGHNA, CDR2 YNFKEQ. The CDR3: CASSLRHASGDEQYF. The CDR3 coding sequence is TGTGCCAGCAGCCTTCGCCACGCTAGCGGTGACGAGCAGTACTTC.

This clonotype showed up just a few times. The V call is TRBV27, the J call TRBJ2-4, with 15 nucleotides matching TRBD2. The J call is doubtful: the DNA matches TRBJ2-7 better. Looked up from germline, CDR1 is MNHEY and CDR2 is SMNVEV (reference sequence). The CDR3 is 17 residues long. The CDR3 DNA is TGTGCCAGCAGCCAGGGGGGACTAGCGGGAGGAACCTACGAGCAGTACTTC. Protein sequence: CASSQGGLAGGTYEQYF.

The rearrangement joins TRBV7-3 to TRBJ2-5, with 7 bases that match TRBD2. V lost 8 bases and J lost 4; bases outside the gene matches: 16. This CDR3 is built from 16 residues. Germline lookup yields CDR1 SGHTA and CDR2 FQGTGA. CDR3 DNA: TGTGCCAGCGGATCTGGGGCTAGCGGATTATCAGAGACCCAGTACTTC. Amino acid sequence: CASGSGASGLSETQYF.

The chain carries TRBV29-1 and TRBJ1-1; D is unclear. V was clipped by 4 bases and J by 1 base, with 10 bases between them. This CDR3 has 13 residues. CDR1 SQVTM and CDR2 ANQGSEA come from the germline V gene. This CDR3 is CSVVKEWNTEAFF. Written as DNA, the CDR3 is TGCAGCGTTGTCAAGGAGTGGAACACTGAAGCTTTCTTT. Full variable domain (remainder filled in from reference TRBV29-1 and TRBJ1-1): SAVISQKPSRDICQRGTSLTIQCQVDSQVTMMFWYRQQPGQSLTLIATANQGSEATYESGFVIDKFPISRPNLTFSTLTVSNMSPEDSSIYLCSVVKEWNTEAFFGQGTRLTVV.

The chain's CDR3 is CASRPITGALPYGYTF. CDR3 sequence (DNA): TGTGCCAGCAGACCCATTACAGGGGCCCTGCCCTATGGCTACACCTTC. The chain carries TRBV6-6 and TRBJ1-2, with TRBD1 identical over 7 bases. CDR1 and CDR2 (germline): MNHNY, SVGAGI (reference sequence). This CDR3 comprises 16 residues. J lost 4 bases, V lost 6 bases, and 14 bases had no gene match.

The chain carries TRBV29-1 and TRBJ2-4; D is ambiguous. The assigned J gene may be wrong: the sequence end matches TRBJ2-7 better. CDR3 length: 13 residues. CDR1 and CDR2 from the germline V gene are SQVTM and ANQGSEA. The CDR3: CSVPVLGSYEQYF. The CDR3 DNA follows: TGCAGCGTCCCGGTACTGGGGTCTTACGAGCAGTACTTC.

In this sample, this clonotype turned up a few times. This chain connects TRBV24-1 to TRBJ2-1; a possible D gene is TRBD2 (5 bases). V shed 0 bases and J shed 3 bases, with 14 bases lying between them. Germline assignment: CDR1 KGHDR and CDR2 SFDVKD. This CDR3 spans 17 amino acids. The CDR3 reads CATSDLGRGLGYNEQFF. The CDR3 DNA is TGTGCCACCAGTGATTTGGGGAGAGGGTTAGGCTACAATGAGCAGTTCTTC.

This clonotype is a singleton in its sample. One end of the junction does not line up with germline, which may come from a read error. V usage is TRBV7-9 and J usage is TRBJ1-5; D might be TRBD1 (6 bases). The CDR3 has 15 residues. Germline lookup yields CDR1 SEHNR and CDR2 FQNEAQ (reference sequence). The CDR3 DNA sequence: TGTGCCAGCAGCCCCGACGCGGGGGCTAATCGGCCCCAGCATTTT. This codes for CASSPDAGANRPQHF. Complete variable domain (other parts from reference TRBV7-9 and TRBJ1-5): DTGVSQNPRHKITKRGQNVTFRCDPISEHNRLYWYRQTLGQGPEFLTYFQNEAQLEKSRLLSDRFSAERPKGSFSTLEIQRTEQGDSAMYLCASSPDAGANRPQHFGDGTRLSIL.

The chain employs TRBV20-1 and TRBJ1-2; 8 bases map to TRBD1. From germline, CDR1 is DFQATT and CDR2 SNEGSKA (reference sequence). The CDR3 is 13 residues long. J gave up 3 bases and V 5 bases, and 5 bases lay outside the gene matches. DNA of the CDR3: TGCAGTGCTGGAGGACAGGGTGACTATGGCTACACCTTC. Translating it yields CSAGGQGDYGYTF.

This clonotype has just a few counts. The chain recombines TRBV6-1 with TRBJ2-7, with 8 bases aligning to TRBD2. The V segment lost 5 bases and the J segment 4 bases; nucleotides outside the gene matches: 7. CDR1 is MNHNS and CDR2 is SASEGT in the germline V gene. The CDR3 is made up of 14 amino acids. For the CDR3, the DNA is TGTGCCAGCAGTTTAAGCGGGAGTCAATACGAGCAGTACTTC. Encoded protein: CASSLSGSQYEQYF.

As to this clonotype: At one end, the junction sequence differs from germline, possibly due to a read error. The genes are TRBV6-6 and TRBJ2-1; a weak D match, TRBD2 (5 bases). This CDR3 region has 13 residues. Germline V gene data show CDR1 as MNHNY and CDR2 as SVGAGI (reference sequence). CDR3 bases: TGTGTCAGCTCGTGGGCTCTCGGGGATGAGCAGTTCTTC. Translated: CVSSWALGDEQFF.

V usage is TRBV7-9 and J usage is TRBJ2-1; 8 nucleotides match TRBD1. The CDR3 contains 14 residues. V shed 4 bases and J 6 bases; nucleotides not matched to a gene: 5. The germline CDR1 and CDR2 sequences are SEHNR and FQNEAQ (reference sequence). The CDR3 reads CASSSPDRANEQFF. The CDR3 DNA is TGTGCCAGCAGCTCTCCGGACAGGGCCAATGAGCAGTTCTTC.

This clonotype was detected a few times. V is TRBV10-3 and J is TRBJ1-6; D perhaps matches TRBD1 (6 bases). Trimming took off 6 bases at V and 7 bases at J, with 10 bases between the two ends. Germline values: CDR1 ENHRY, CDR2 SYGVKD. The CDR3 extends over 13 amino acids. Here the CDR3 reads CAIRPQGNSPLHF. The CDR3 coding sequence is TGTGCCATCAGACCTCAGGGGAATTCACCCCTCCACTTT.

The V call is TRBV12-3 or TRBV12-4, the J call TRBJ2-7; D remains ambiguous. The CDR3 runs to 15 residues. Deletions cut 3 bases from V and 7 bases from J, with 19 bases between. The DNA for the CDR3 is TGTGCCAGCAGTTTCTCCAAGAGCTCCTACAATGAGCAGTACTTC. Protein product: CASSFSKSSYNEQYF.

To note about this clonotype: A junction end diverges from the germline sequence, so it may reflect a read error. This chain uses TRBV7-9 with TRBJ2-7; a possible D gene is TRBD1 (5 bases). CDR1 and CDR2 from the germline V gene are SEHNR and FQNEAQ (reference sequence). The CDR3 has 14 amino acids. CDR3 in amino acids: CTSSPDSNNYEQYF. CDR3 nucleotide sequence: TGTACCAGCAGCCCTGACAGTAATAACTACGAGCAGTACTTC.

This CDR3 reads CASRPVGGTDTQYF. CDR3 coding DNA: TGTGCCAGCAGGCCCGTCGGGGGCACAGATACGCAGTATTTT. This chain links TRBV27 with TRBJ2-3, with D perhaps TRBD2 (5 bases). Germline CDR1 is MNHEY and CDR2 is SMNVEV (reference sequence). Trimming left V 6 bases short and J 1 base short, with 11 bases between. This CDR3 is built from 14 residues.

The sample holds a few counts of this clonotype. The chain combines TRBV6-5 with TRBJ2-4; 8 bases agree with TRBD1. The J call could be wrong; TRBJ2-7 is a better fit for the DNA end. The CDR3 is made up of 15 amino acids. The germline V gene has CDR1 MNHEY and CDR2 SVGAGI. The CDR3 region has the DNA TGTGCCAGCAGTTCCCGGGACAGGCGTTTGGACGAGCAGTACTTC. As protein: CASSSRDRRLDEQYF.

This clonotype was seen a few times. The chain couples TRBV28 to TRBJ2-3; 9 nucleotides match TRBD1. V trimming: 5 bases; J trimming: 3 bases; junction bases outside the gene matches: 6. CDR3 size: 15 residues. Germline CDR1 reads MDHEN; CDR2 reads SYDVKM. CDR3 nucleotide sequence: TGTGCCAGCAGTCTACCCGGGACAGGGACAGATACGCAGTATTTT. This codes for CASSLPGTGTDTQYF.

This clonotype was detected many times. The CDR3 region is CASSWTGAGANVLTF. CDR3 in DNA: TGTGCCAGCAGCTGGACAGGGGCTGGGGCCAACGTCCTGACTTTC. The rearrangement links TRBV2 to TRBJ2-6; 9 bases agree with TRBD1. Germline V gives CDR1 SNHLY, CDR2 FYNNEI. V gave up 6 bases and J gave up 2 bases; unmatched junction bases: 2. There are 15 residues in the CDR3.

The V and J genes are TRBV12-3 or TRBV12-4 and TRBJ2-7; D perhaps matches TRBD2 (7 bases). The ends were cut back, 8 bases at V and 6 bases at J, with 14 bases in the middle. This CDR3 has 12 amino acids. This chain's CDR3 is CASGRGPIEQYF. CDR3 bases: TGTGCCAGCGGGCGGGGGCCCATCGAGCAGTACTTC.

The chain has TRBV20-1 and TRBJ2-5; D ambiguous. With 0 bases removed from V and 2 bases from J, the gap between germline ends came to 10 bases. Looked up from germline, CDR1 is DFQATT and CDR2 is SNEGSKA (reference sequence). This CDR3 is built from 14 residues. Written as DNA, the CDR3 is TGCAGTGCTAGAGAGGCCTCTCGACAAGAGACCCAGTACTTC. Translated: CSAREASRQETQYF.

To note about this clonotype: The junction departs from germline at one end; a sequencing error may be responsible. The chain couples TRBV29-1 to TRBJ2-5, with D perhaps TRBD1 (7 bases). The V gene's germline CDR1 is SQVTM and CDR2 ANQGSEA. The CDR3 is 15 amino acids. The CDR3: CSVVRQGGDQETPYF. The CDR3 nucleotides are TGCAGCGTCGTCCGACAGGGCGGGGACCAAGAGACCCCGTACTTC.

The rearrangement uses TRBV6-4 and TRBJ2-1; D perhaps matches TRBD2 (5 bases). CDR3 length equals 17 residues. Germline CDR1 reads MRHNA; CDR2 reads SNTAGT. V was clipped by 11 bases and J by 3 bases, with 26 bases between them. CDR3 in amino acids: CAYSAEQTSSDYNEQFF. The DNA for the CDR3 is TGTGCCTACAGTGCCGAACAAACTAGTTCTGACTACAATGAGCAGTTCTTC.